Described below is a single TCR beta chain sequence and its context. Its matching antigen is unknown. V lost 0 bases and J lost 5, with 10 bases in between. There are 13 residues in the CDR3. CDR1 and CDR2 from the germline V gene are GTSNPN and SVGIG (reference sequence). The sample is drawn from a study of graft-versus-host responses after intestinal transplantation. In the study overall: Transplants were multivisceral, liver-intestinal, or isolated intestinal. Recipients uniformly received anti-thymocyte globulin induction, followed by tacrolimus and steroids for around 3 years. Whole-study results and caveats: Researchers found peak circulating GvH clone levels linked to early post-transplant HvG declines.

The assay was immunoSEQ multiplex PCR, and TCRdb's table has in-frame clones only and misses some. The sample consists of around 23,000 clones, roughly 88% of them appearing once. V gene TRBV30 combines with J gene TRBJ2-5; possible D gene TRBD1, 5 bases. The receptor was isolated from a human patient who received an intestinal transplant, so some T cells may come from the graft donor. The specimen was PBMCs, collected roughly 68 weeks after intestinal transplant. The CDR3: CAWSVPPGETQYF. For the CDR3, the DNA is TGTGCCTGGAGTGTACCCCCAGGGGAGACCCAGTACTTC.